This TCR beta chain was captured by sequencing in a study of T cells in Graves' hyperthyroidism and ophthalmopathy. Together with thyroid ultrasound, orbital computed tomography, serum thyroxine and TRAb, clinical symptoms were used for diagnoses. The length of the CDR3 is 15 residues. From germline, CDR1 is MNHNS and CDR2 SASEGT. V trimming: 6 bases; J trimming: 4 bases; junction bases outside the gene matches: 7. Amplification targeted TCR beta CDR3 regions from RNA transcripts. Primed by the HTBI set, a first-round RT-PCR was run on the TCR CDR3. TCRdb processed the multiplex PCR reads anew with MiXCR; each CDR3 protein has one entry. Of more than 300,000 distinct CDR3 sequences detected, roughly 14% appear once; the ten largest clones hold roughly a fifth. This clonotype has more than one count but fewer than ten.

This TCR was recovered from a woman between 25 and 40 years old with Graves' ophthalmopathy. The sequenced sample consisted of blood. The rearrangement joins TRBV6-1 to TRBJ1-3, with 9 bases that match TRBD1. The CDR3 reads CASSSGTGRGNTIYF. Here the CDR3 DNA reads TGTGCCAGCAGCAGCGGGACAGGGAGGGGAAACACCATATATTTT.